The 13 T cell receptor beta chains in this list originate from one sample, sequenced in a study of cytomegalovirus exposure and HLA in healthy donors. 13 Jbeta primers and 60 Vbeta primers were used for the PCR. Profiled with immunoSEQ multiplex PCR; TCRdb holds only in-frame clones, not every one. The table has about 210,000 clones, 87% seen once. Sequencing used PBMCs. The receptors shown here come from a boy aged 2 to 10 in good health and CMV-seronegative.

The chain uses TRBV28 and TRBJ2-5; D call uncertain. The end of the DNA aligns better with TRBJ2-7, so the J call may be wrong. There are 12 residues in the CDR3. CDR1 and CDR2 from the germline V gene are MDHEN and SYDVKM. CDR3 sequence: CASSDTPYEQYF. The CDR3 DNA follows: TGTGCCAGCAGCGACACCCCCTACGAGCAGTACTTC.

The V call is TRBV11-2, the J call TRBJ1-2; the D gene is possibly TRBD1 (5 bases). The germline V and J ends were trimmed by 5 bases and 5 bases, with 12 bases remaining between them. The CDR3 loop spans 13 amino acids. Germline CDR1 SGHAT, CDR2 FQNNGV. The CDR3 region has the DNA TGTGCCAGCAGCGTTACCGGGGGGTATGGCTACACCTTC. This encodes CASSVTGGYGYTF.

This clone came up once. The CDR3 region has the DNA TGTGCCAGCGCAACACGTAACACCTATGGCTACACCTTC. It specifies CASATRNTYGYTF. The V and J genes are TRBV28 and TRBJ1-2; D not resolved. V gave up 8 bases and J gave up 4 bases, with 14 bases separating them. Germline loops: CDR1 MDHEN, CDR2 SYDVKM. The CDR3 runs 13 residues.

The rearrangement joins TRBV5-1 to TRBJ2-5; possibly TRBD2 for D (7 bases). CDR3 length: 18 residues. Trimming took 0 bases from V and 0 from J, leaving 18 bases between them. Germline-derived CDR1 and CDR2 are SGHRS and YFSETQ. The CDR3 nucleotides read TGCGCCAGCAGCTTGGCCCAATTAGGGGGGGCGTACCAAGAGACCCAGTACTTC. Its translation is CASSLAQLGGAYQETQYF.

The CDR3 sequence: CASQRGVEDQPGEKRRNTEAFF. CDR3 DNA: TGCGCCAGTCAAAGAGGGGTAGAGGACCAACCAGGGGAAAAAAGACGGAACACTGAAGCTTTCTTT. J is TRBJ1-1 and V is TRBV10-2, with D possibly TRBD1 on 6 matching bases. CDR3 length: 22 amino acids. V was pared by 9 bases and J by 1 base, with 39 bases between. Germline V gene lookup returns CDR1 WSHSY and CDR2 SAAADI.

The CDR3 is CASFRMRGPSYEQYF. CDR3 bases: TGTGCCAGCTTTCGCATGCGGGGGCCCTCCTACGAGCAGTACTTC. The chain employs TRBV6-5 and TRBJ2-7, with D perhaps TRBD2 (7 bases). Germline V gene data show CDR1 as MNHEY and CDR2 as SVGAGI. The V and J ends lost 8 bases and 0 bases respectively, with 17 bases between them. The CDR3 contains 15 residues.

The J gene is TRBJ1-4, the V gene TRBV27, with a tentative D call TRBD1 (6 bases). The ends were cut back, 5 bases at V and 7 bases at J, with 17 bases in the middle. CDR1 and CDR2 from the germline V gene are MNHEY and SMNVEV (reference sequence). This CDR3 contains 15 residues. This CDR3 is CASSPLLGAGEKLFF. In DNA form, the CDR3 reads TGTGCCAGCAGTCCCCTCTTGGGGGCGGGTGAAAAACTGTTTTTT.

The sample holds a few counts of this clone. The V and J genes are TRBV5-4 and TRBJ2-7; 9 nucleotides line up with TRBD1. Germline CDR1 is SGHNT and CDR2 is YYREEE (reference sequence). This CDR3 spans 16 amino acids. The junction had 8 bases not matched to a gene; V was cut back by 4 bases and J by 0 bases. CDR3 amino acids: CASSALRDRASYEQYF. The DNA for the CDR3 is TGTGCCAGCAGCGCCTTGAGGGACAGGGCCTCCTACGAGCAGTACTTC.

This rearrangement joins TRBV28 to TRBJ1-1; tentatively, D is TRBD1 (6 bases). V dropped 5 bases and J dropped 1 base, with 11 bases sitting between them. This CDR3 is built from 14 residues. Germline V gene lookup returns CDR1 MDHEN and CDR2 SYDVKM. The CDR3 DNA reads TGTGCCAGCAGTCTCTTGACAGGGAACACTGAAGCTTTCTTT. Its protein product is CASSLLTGNTEAFF.

This chain joins TRBV7-3 and TRBJ2-1, with TRBD2 matching over 9 bases. Unmatched junction bases numbered 5, after V lost 3 bases and J lost 2 bases. Per germline, CDR1 SGHTA and CDR2 FQGTGA. There are 16 residues in the CDR3. CDR3 in DNA: TGTGCCAGCAGCTTCAATAGCGGGAGCACCTACAATGAGCAGTTCTTC. Its translation: CASSFNSGSTYNEQFF.

V is TRBV6-4 and J is TRBJ1-5; 9 bases agree with TRBD1. This CDR3 has 15 amino acids. From germline, CDR1 is MRHNA and CDR2 SNTAGT. With 0 bases clipped from V and 6 bases from J, the junction kept 3 bases outside the gene matches. Written as DNA, the CDR3 is TGTGCCAGCAGTGACTCAACAGGGGGCGTTCAGCCCCAGCATTTT. Its protein product is CASSDSTGGVQPQHF.

The chain links TRBV27 to TRBJ1-5; D is ambiguous. This CDR3 is built from 14 residues. V was shortened by 3 bases and J by 3 bases, with 9 bases between the two germline ends. Germline CDR1 is MNHEY and CDR2 is SMNVEV (reference sequence). This chain's CDR3 is CASSLIGVNQPQHF. The CDR3 DNA follows: TGTGCCAGCAGTTTGATAGGAGTCAATCAGCCCCAGCATTTT.

The chain links TRBV6-5 to TRBJ1-1, with D tentatively TRBD1 (6 bases). CDR3 length: 14 residues. Germline loops: CDR1 MNHEY, CDR2 SVGAGI. V lost 5 bases and J 0 bases, leaving 10 bases between the germline ends. CDR3 sequence (DNA): TGTGCCAGCAGTGGACAGACTATGAACACTGAAGCTTTCTTT. Translating gives CASSGQTMNTEAFF.